This T cell receptor (beta chain) was documented in a study of shared clonotypes between healthy human individuals. Details on this clone: Its antigen is still unknown.

V lost 7 bases and J 0 bases, leaving 12 bases between the germline ends. This CDR3 has 14 amino acids. CDR1 and CDR2 (germline): MDHEN, SYDVKM. Authors' methods: Junction-only sequences without quality scores were provided by ImmunoSEQ, so filtering was different. The repertoire was sequenced with immunoSEQ multiplex PCR; TCRdb's copy has only in-frame clones and lacks some. The V and J calls and clone size come from that table; D and trimming were worked out from the DNA. Counted here are roughly 1 million clones, about 77% occurring once; the ten biggest clones make up approximately 1.5%. Overall study results and limits: The diversity represented, both genetic and in exposure history, was limited by few donors.

The sample taken for sequencing was memory CD4+ T cells sorted from blood. Stated subset: CD45RA-negative fraction. V gene TRBV28 combines with J gene TRBJ1-2; D is possibly TRBD1 (6 bases). This clonotype originated in a man between 18 and 29 years old in good health. CDR3 sequence: CASTLRQANYGYTF. CDR3 DNA: TGTGCCAGCACCCTAAGACAGGCTAACTATGGCTACACCTTC.